This T cell receptor (beta chain) derives from a study of T-cell reconstitution after alpha-beta-depleted transplantation in children. Points from the study as a whole: There were reportedly several hundred expanded graft clones from which alpha-beta T cells came about two months after transplant. Diversity and T-cell counts at one year after transplant derived mostly from new T cells.

Only a few counts were recorded for this clonotype. The target antigen is unknown. TCRbeta library construction was performed incorporating unique molecular identifiers. TCRdb re-called the PCR reads through MiXCR, storing one row per CDR3 protein. The repertoire holds about 300,000 distinct CDR3 sequences, around 10% seen once, with 7% to 9.5% in the top ten. The sample in question was PBMCs, obtained before TCRalphabeta/CD19-depleted stem cell transplant. This receptor was identified in a boy under two years old with acute myeloid leukemia, due to receive a stem cell transplant.

The CDR3 spells CASSFNTGTEAFF. In DNA form, the CDR3 reads TGTGCCAGCAGCTTCAATACAGGGACTGAAGCTTTCTTT. This rearrangement joins TRBV12-3 or TRBV12-4 to TRBJ1-1; a weak D match, TRBD1 (6 bases). The germline V and J ends were trimmed by 6 bases and 5 bases, with 13 bases remaining between them. CDR3 size: 13 residues.